These 23 T cell receptor beta chains share one sample of origin, sequenced in a study of CD8 T cells in ankylosing spondylitis. Study-level results: Ankylosing spondylitis blood appeared to carry a characteristic TCR beta motif of roughly 8 highly homologous variants.

TCRdb used MiXCR to reprocess the 5' RACE reads, holding one entry per CDR3 protein. The table lists about 540,000 distinct CDR3 sequences, approximately 11% of them singletons, with under 7.5% in the top ten. These receptors' targets are unknown. The sequenced sample was blood, either unsorted or a sorted T cell fraction (not recorded which). These receptors all come from a male donor with ankylosing spondylitis.

J is TRBJ1-4 and V is TRBV4-2, with 10 bases aligning to TRBD1. Germline CDR1 LGHNA, CDR2 YNFKEQ. The CDR3 consists of 19 residues. The J segment lost 7 bases and the V segment lost 1 base, leaving 15 bases of the junction unmatched. The CDR3 DNA reads TGTGCCAGCAGCCAAGGTACCAGGGGGACAGGGGTGAGAGGTGAAAAACTGTTTTTT. It codes for CASSQGTRGTGVRGEKLFF.

This clonotype occurred a few times. V usage is TRBV7-2 and J usage is TRBJ1-1; tentatively, D is TRBD1 (6 bases). The germline V gene has CDR1 SGHTA and CDR2 FQGNSA. There are 14 residues in the CDR3. V was clipped by 4 bases and J by 3 bases, with 12 bases between them. The CDR3 reads CASSSGTHHTEAFF. DNA for the CDR3: TGTGCCAGCAGCTCCGGGACACACCACACTGAAGCTTTCTTT.

There are many counts of this clonotype. The chain couples TRBV5-1 to TRBJ2-2; 8 bases are shared with TRBD1. Germline trimming cut 4 bases from V and 4 bases from J; bases unmatched to any gene: 6. The germline gives CDR1 SGHRS, CDR2 YFSETQ. This CDR3 contains 15 residues. The CDR3 DNA is TGCGCCAGCAGCCTTCTCACAGGGGGCACCGGGGAGCTGTTTTTT. It specifies CASSLLTGGTGELFF.

The CDR3 loop reads CASRPGQATEAFF. The DNA of the CDR3 is TGCGCCAGCAGACCGGGACAGGCCACTGAAGCTTTCTTT. This chain links TRBV4-1 with TRBJ1-1; 8 nucleotides line up with TRBD1. Trimming removed 6 bases from V and 4 bases from J; junction bases left unmatched: 4. Germline V CDR1 and CDR2: MGHRA, YSYEKL. The CDR3 runs 13 residues.

This clonotype was picked up a small number of times. J is TRBJ2-3 and V is TRBV12-3 or TRBV12-4, with 10 bases identical to TRBD1. The V gene end was trimmed by 6 bases and the J gene end by 1 base; junction bases not matched to a gene: 10. CDR3 length: 17 amino acids. The CDR3 DNA follows: TGTGCCAGCAGACGGGACAGGGGAATCTGGGGCACAGATACGCAGTATTTT. This sequence encodes CASRRDRGIWGTDTQYF.

Only a few counts were recorded for this clonotype. This sequence joins TRBV3-1 and TRBJ2-7; unclear D gene. Trimming cost V 4 bases and J 6 bases, with 13 bases left between them. The germline gives CDR1 LGHDT, CDR2 YNNKEL (reference sequence). The CDR3 length is 13 residues. The CDR3 DNA sequence: TGTGCCAGCAGCCCTATTGAAGGGTCCGAGCAGTACTTC. Its translation is CASSPIEGSEQYF.

The chain links TRBV19 to TRBJ1-5; TRBD1 matches 12 bases. With 7 bases clipped from V and 7 bases from J, the junction kept 11 bases outside the gene matches. The CDR3 covers 16 residues. Germline CDR1 is LNHDA and CDR2 is SQIVND (reference sequence). The DNA for the CDR3 is TGTGCCAGTACCCCCCCTGGGACAGGGGGCTGGCAGCCCCAGCATTTT. Protein product: CASTPPGTGGWQPQHF.

J is TRBJ1-2 and V is TRBV30, with D possibly TRBD1 on 6 matching bases. Germline assignment: CDR1 GTSNPN and CDR2 SVGIG (reference sequence). V lost 2 bases to trimming and J lost 6 bases, with 10 bases between them. The CDR3 loop spans 12 amino acids. CDR3 nucleotides: TGTGCCTGGAGTACAGGGTCCCATGGCTACACCTTC. Protein: CAWSTGSHGYTF.

V and J are TRBV25-1 and TRBJ2-2, with 7 nucleotides matching TRBD1. V shed 6 bases and J 4 bases; nucleotides not matched to a gene: 5. This CDR3 has 14 amino acids. The germline V gene encodes CDR1 MGHDK and CDR2 SYGVNS. Here the CDR3 DNA reads TGTGCCAGCAGCGGACAGGACGCCACCGGGGAGCTGTTTTTT. Residues: CASSGQDATGELFF.

The rearrangement uses TRBV6-1 and TRBJ1-3; no clear D. Per the germline V gene, CDR1 is MNHNS and CDR2 is SASEGT. Trimming shortened V by 2 bases and J by 2 bases, and 7 bases separated the two germline ends. The CDR3 runs to 14 residues. The CDR3 coding sequence is TGTGCCAGCAGTGAAACTCCACCTGGAAACACCATATATTTT. Protein sequence: CASSETPPGNTIYF.

There are a few counts of this clonotype. The gene calls are TRBV24-1 and TRBJ2-1, with TRBD2 matching over 13 bases. CDR1 is KGHDR and CDR2 is SFDVKD in the germline V gene. Losses at the gene ends were 3 bases for V and 6 bases for J; bases not matched to a gene: 4. CDR3 length equals 16 residues. The CDR3 DNA follows: TGTGCCACCAGTGATCGGACTAGCGGGAGTGGCAATGAGCAGTTCTTC. Amino acid sequence: CATSDRTSGSGNEQFF.

As regards this clonotype: The germline gene is not matched at one end of the junction; a read error may be the cause. The chain is built from TRBV12-3 or TRBV12-4 and TRBJ2-3; D is possibly TRBD2 (6 bases). This CDR3 is 17 amino acids long. CDR3 coding DNA: TGTGCCAGCAGTTTCCATTCCCCGGGACTGATGGGAGATTCGCAGTATTTT. Its protein product is CASSFHSPGLMGDSQYF.

This clonotype was observed a few times. The rearrangement joins TRBV3-1 to TRBJ1-2; D may be TRBD1 (5 bases). Trimming removed 0 bases from V and 8 bases from J, with 16 bases in between. This CDR3 is built from 15 residues. Germline lookup yields CDR1 LGHDT and CDR2 YNNKEL (reference sequence). The CDR3 nucleotides read TGTGCCAGCAGCCAAGAGCATGCAGGGTCGTACGGCTACACCTTC. Its translation is CASSQEHAGSYGYTF.

This clonotype was seen many times. This chain connects TRBV10-3 to TRBJ2-3; weak D call: TRBD2 (6 bases). Trimming removed 3 bases at V and 6 bases at J, with 16 bases between. The CDR3 has 15 residues. From germline, CDR1 is ENHRY and CDR2 SYGVKD. CDR3 coding DNA: TGTGCCATCAGTGAACTAGCTGGTGTGTCCGATACGCAGTATTTT. Translated: CAISELAGVSDTQYF.

The chain has TRBV5-1 and TRBJ2-1; the D is unclear. Trimming removed 1 base at V and 10 bases at J, with 9 bases between. Germline V CDR1 and CDR2: SGHRS, YFSETQ. The CDR3 covers 12 residues. CDR3 amino acids: CASSLWGREQFF. CDR3 DNA sequence: TGCGCCAGCAGCTTGTGGGGTCGCGAGCAGTTCTTC.

The rearrangement links TRBV27 to TRBJ1-2; D gene ambiguous. This CDR3 spans 13 amino acids. With 4 bases removed from V and 8 bases from J, the gap between germline ends came to 14 bases. Germline V gives CDR1 MNHEY, CDR2 SMNVEV (reference sequence). The CDR3 DNA reads TGTGCCAGCAGTTCCTGGGCGGACGGAGGCTACACCTTC. Translation gives CASSSWADGGYTF.

This clonotype was seen more than once but under ten times. J is TRBJ2-1 and V is TRBV2; tentatively, D is TRBD2 (5 bases). From germline, CDR1 is SNHLY and CDR2 FYNNEI. The CDR3 is 16 residues long. V was pared by 1 base and J by 0 bases, with 10 bases between. This CDR3 reads CASSEVAGFSYNEQFF. Here the CDR3 DNA reads TGTGCCAGCAGTGAAGTGGCGGGTTTCTCCTACAATGAGCAGTTCTTC.

This clonotype was seen more than once but under ten times. V usage is TRBV7-2 and J usage is TRBJ1-5; no clear D. V was pared by 1 base and J by 0 bases, with 7 bases between. This CDR3 contains 15 residues. Germline loops: CDR1 SGHTA, CDR2 FQGNSA. CDR3 nucleotide sequence: TGTGCCAGCAGCTTAGGCCAGTATAGCAATCAGCCCCAGCATTTT. It translates to CASSLGQYSNQPQHF.

V is TRBV14 and J is TRBJ2-1; D gene ambiguous. Trimming cost V 1 base and J 2 bases, with 6 bases left between them. From germline, CDR1 is SGHDN and CDR2 FVKESK. The CDR3 totals 14 residues. CDR3 sequence: CASSQVTAYNEQFF. The CDR3 region has the DNA TGTGCCAGCAGCCAAGTCACAGCCTACAATGAGCAGTTCTTC.

This chain connects TRBV3-1 to TRBJ1-6; D possibly corresponds to TRBD1 (5 bases). There are 19 residues in the CDR3. Germline V gene data show CDR1 as LGHDT and CDR2 as YNNKEL (reference sequence). V gave up 1 base and J gave up 0 bases, with 16 bases separating them. The CDR3: CASSQAEMGLNSYNSPLHF. The CDR3 DNA follows: TGTGCCAGCAGCCAAGCAGAGATGGGACTGAACTCCTATAATTCACCCCTCCACTTT.

There are many counts of this clonotype. The J gene is TRBJ1-2, the V gene TRBV12-3 or TRBV12-4; D may be TRBD1 (5 bases). This CDR3 region has 15 residues. V was cut by 6 bases and J by 4 bases, with 18 bases left in between. DNA of the CDR3: TGTGCCAGCAGCGGCGGGACGCCTCGAGTCTATGGCTACACCTTC. Its translation is CASSGGTPRVYGYTF.

This clonotype was seen many times. This chain links TRBV29-1 with TRBJ1-5; perhaps TRBD1 as D (5 bases). The CDR3 extends over 13 amino acids. V lost 7 bases and J 6 bases, leaving 16 bases between the germline ends. Germline CDR1 reads SQVTM; CDR2 reads ANQGSEA. The CDR3 loop reads CSAQGGTGQPQHF. The CDR3 DNA reads TGCAGCGCCCAGGGAGGGACGGGTCAGCCCCAGCATTTT.

This clonotype was found a few times. The rearrangement joins TRBV20-1 to TRBJ2-5; 8 nucleotides line up with TRBD1. This CDR3 contains 14 residues. Trimming took 7 bases from V and 5 from J; bases not matched to a gene: 12. Germline assignment: CDR1 DFQATT and CDR2 SNEGSKA (reference sequence). CDR3 nucleotides: TGCAGTGTAAGGGGACAGGTTATCTGGGAGACCCAGTACTTC. It specifies CSVRGQVIWETQYF.